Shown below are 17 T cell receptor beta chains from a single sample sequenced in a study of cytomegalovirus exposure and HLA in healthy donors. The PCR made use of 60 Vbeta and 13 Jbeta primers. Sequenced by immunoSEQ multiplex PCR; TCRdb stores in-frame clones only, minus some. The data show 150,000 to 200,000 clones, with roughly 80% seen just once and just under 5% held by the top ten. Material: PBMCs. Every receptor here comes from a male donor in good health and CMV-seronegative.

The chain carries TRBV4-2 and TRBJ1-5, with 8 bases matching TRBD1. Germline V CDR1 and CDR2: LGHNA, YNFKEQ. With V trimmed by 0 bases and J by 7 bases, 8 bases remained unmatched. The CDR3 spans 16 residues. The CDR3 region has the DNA TGTGCCAGCAGCCAAGAAACTAGACAGGGGTTGCAGCCCCAGCATTTT. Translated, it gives CASSQETRQGLQPQHF.

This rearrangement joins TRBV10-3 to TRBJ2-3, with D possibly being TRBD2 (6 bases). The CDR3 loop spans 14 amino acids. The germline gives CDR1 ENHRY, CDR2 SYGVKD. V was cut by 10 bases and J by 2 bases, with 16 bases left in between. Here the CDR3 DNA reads TGTGCCACCTCCGGGACTTACGACACAGATACGCAGTATTTT. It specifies CATSGTYDTDTQYF.

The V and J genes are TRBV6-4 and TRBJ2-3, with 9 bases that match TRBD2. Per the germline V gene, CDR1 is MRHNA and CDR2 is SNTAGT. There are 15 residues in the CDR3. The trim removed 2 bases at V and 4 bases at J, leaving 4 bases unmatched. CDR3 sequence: CASSDGSGGADTQYF. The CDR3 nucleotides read TGTGCCAGCAGTGACGGTAGCGGGGGAGCAGATACGCAGTATTTT.

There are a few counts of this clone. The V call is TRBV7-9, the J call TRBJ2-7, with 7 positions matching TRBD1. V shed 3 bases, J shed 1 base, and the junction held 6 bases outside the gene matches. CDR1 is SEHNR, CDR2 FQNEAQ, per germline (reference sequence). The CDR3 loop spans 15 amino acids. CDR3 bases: TGTGCCAGCAGCTTTCCCGGGACAGTATCCTACGAGCAGTACTTC. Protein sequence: CASSFPGTVSYEQYF.

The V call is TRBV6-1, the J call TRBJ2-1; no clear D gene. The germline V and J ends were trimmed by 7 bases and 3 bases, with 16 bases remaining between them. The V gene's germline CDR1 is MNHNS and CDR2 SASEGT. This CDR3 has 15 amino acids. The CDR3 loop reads CASTRKGEYYNEQFF. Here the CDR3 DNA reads TGTGCCAGCACCCGTAAAGGAGAGTACTACAATGAGCAGTTCTTC.

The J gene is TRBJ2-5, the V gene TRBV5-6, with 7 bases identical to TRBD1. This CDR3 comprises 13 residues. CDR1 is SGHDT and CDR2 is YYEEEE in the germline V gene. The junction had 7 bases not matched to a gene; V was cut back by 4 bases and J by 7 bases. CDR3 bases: TGTGCCAGCAGCCGGGACAGTTCGGGGACCCAGTACTTC. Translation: CASSRDSSGTQYF. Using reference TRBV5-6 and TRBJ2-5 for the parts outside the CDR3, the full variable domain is DAGVTQSPTHLIKTRGQQVTLRCSPKSGHDTVSWYQQALGQGPQFIFQYYEEEERQRGNFPDRFSGHQFPNYSSELNVNALLLGDSALYLCASSRDSSGTQYFGPGTRLLVL.

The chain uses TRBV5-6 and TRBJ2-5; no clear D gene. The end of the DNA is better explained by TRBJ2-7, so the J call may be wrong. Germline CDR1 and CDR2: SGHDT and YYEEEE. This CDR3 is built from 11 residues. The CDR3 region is CASSSSYEQYF. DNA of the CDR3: TGTGCCAGCAGCTCTTCCTACGAGCAGTACTTC.

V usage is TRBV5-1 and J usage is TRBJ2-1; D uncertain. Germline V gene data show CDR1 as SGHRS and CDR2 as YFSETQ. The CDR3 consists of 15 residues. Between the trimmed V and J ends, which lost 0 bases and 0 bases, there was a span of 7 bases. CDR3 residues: CASSLAQSSYNEQFF. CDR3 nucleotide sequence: TGCGCCAGCAGCTTGGCACAGAGCTCCTACAATGAGCAGTTCTTC. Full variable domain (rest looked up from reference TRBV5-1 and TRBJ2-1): KAGVTQTPRYLIKTRGQQVTLSCSPISGHRSVSWYQQTPGQGLQFLFEYFSETQRNKGNFPGRFSGRQFSNSRSEMNVSTLELGDSALYLCASSLAQSSYNEQFFGPGTRLTVL.

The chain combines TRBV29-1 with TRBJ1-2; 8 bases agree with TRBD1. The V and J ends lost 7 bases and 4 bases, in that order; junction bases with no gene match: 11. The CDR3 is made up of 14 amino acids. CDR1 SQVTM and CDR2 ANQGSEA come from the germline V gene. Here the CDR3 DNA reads TGCAGCGCCGGGGCAGGGGGCAAGGTCTATGGCTACACCTTC. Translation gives CSAGAGGKVYGYTF.

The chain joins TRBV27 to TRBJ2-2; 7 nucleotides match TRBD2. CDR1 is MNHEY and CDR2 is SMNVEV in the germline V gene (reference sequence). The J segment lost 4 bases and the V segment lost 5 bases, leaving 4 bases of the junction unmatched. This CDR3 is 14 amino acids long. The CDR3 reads CASSAWTSTGELFF. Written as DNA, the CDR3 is TGTGCCAGCAGTGCGTGGACTAGCACCGGGGAGCTGTTTTTT.

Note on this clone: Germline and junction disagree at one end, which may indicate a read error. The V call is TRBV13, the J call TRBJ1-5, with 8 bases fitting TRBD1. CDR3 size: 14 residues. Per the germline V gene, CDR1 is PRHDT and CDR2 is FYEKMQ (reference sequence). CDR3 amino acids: CASSLGQGYQPQHF. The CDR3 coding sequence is TGTGCCAGCAGCCTAGGACAGGGTTATCAGCCCCAGCATTTT.

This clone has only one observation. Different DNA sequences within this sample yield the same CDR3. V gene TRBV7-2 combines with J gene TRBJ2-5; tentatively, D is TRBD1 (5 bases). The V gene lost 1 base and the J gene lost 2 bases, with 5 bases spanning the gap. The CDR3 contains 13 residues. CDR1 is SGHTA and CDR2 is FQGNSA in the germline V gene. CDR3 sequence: CASSLGQQETQYF. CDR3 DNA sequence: TGTGCCAGCAGCTTAGGACAGCAAGAGACCCAGTACTTC.

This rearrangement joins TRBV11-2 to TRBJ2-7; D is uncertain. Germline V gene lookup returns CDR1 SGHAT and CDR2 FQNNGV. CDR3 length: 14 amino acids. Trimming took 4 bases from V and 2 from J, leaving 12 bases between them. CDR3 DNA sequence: TGTGCCAGCAGCTCAGACTTGCAGGCCTACGAGCAGTACTTC. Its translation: CASSSDLQAYEQYF.

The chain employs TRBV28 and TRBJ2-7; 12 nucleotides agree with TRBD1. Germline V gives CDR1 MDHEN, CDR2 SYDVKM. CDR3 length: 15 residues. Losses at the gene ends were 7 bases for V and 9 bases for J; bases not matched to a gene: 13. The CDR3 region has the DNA TGTGCCAGCACCGTTACCGGGACAGGGGGCCCGGGGCAGTACTTC. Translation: CASTVTGTGGPGQYF.

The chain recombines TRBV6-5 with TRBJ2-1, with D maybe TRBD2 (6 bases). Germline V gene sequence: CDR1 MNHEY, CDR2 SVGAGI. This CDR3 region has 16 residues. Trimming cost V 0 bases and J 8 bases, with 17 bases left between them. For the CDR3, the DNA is TGTGCCAGCAGTTACTCCGTGCCACCCGGGGGATATGAGCAGTTCTTC. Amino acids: CASSYSVPPGGYEQFF.

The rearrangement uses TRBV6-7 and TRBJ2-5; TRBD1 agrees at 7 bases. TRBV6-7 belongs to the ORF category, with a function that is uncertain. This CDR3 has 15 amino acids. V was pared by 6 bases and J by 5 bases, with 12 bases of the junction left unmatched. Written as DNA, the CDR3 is TGTGCCAGCAGCCCCCCTTTGAGGGGGCCGGAGACCCAGTACTTC. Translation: CASSPPLRGPETQYF.

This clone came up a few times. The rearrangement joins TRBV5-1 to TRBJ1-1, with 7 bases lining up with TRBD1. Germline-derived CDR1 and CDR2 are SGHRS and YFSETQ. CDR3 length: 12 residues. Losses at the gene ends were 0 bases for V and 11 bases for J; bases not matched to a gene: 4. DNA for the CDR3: TGCGCCAGCAGCTTGGAGGGGGCTCGGGCTTTCTTT. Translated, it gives CASSLEGARAFF.